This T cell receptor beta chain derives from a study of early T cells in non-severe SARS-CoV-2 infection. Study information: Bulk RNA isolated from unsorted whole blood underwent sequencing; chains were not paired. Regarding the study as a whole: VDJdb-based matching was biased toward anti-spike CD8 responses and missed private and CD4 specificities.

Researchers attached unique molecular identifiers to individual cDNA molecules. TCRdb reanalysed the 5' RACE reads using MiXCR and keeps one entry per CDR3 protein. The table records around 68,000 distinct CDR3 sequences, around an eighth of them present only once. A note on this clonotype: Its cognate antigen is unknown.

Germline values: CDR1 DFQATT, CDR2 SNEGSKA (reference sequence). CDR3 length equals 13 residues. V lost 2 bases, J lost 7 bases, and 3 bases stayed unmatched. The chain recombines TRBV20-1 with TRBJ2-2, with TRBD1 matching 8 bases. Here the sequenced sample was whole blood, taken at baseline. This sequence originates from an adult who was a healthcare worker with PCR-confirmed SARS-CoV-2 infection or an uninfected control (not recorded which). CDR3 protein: CSARQGAVGELFF. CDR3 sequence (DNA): TGCAGTGCTAGACAGGGGGCCGTCGGGGAGCTGTTTTTT.